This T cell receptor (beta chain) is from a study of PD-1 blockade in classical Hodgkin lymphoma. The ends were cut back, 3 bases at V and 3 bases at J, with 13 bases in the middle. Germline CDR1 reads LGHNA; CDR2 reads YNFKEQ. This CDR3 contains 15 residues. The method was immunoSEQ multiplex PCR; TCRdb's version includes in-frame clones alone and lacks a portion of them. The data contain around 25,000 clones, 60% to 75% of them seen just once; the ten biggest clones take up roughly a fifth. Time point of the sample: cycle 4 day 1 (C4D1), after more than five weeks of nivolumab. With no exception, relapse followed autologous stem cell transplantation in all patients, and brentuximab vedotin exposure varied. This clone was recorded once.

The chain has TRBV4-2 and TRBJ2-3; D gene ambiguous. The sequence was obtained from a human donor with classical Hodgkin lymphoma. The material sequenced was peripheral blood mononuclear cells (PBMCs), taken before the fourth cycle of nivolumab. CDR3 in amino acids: CASSQARATTDTQYF. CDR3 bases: TGTGCCAGCAGCCAGGCCCGAGCAACGACAGATACGCAGTATTTT.